This entry describes one TCR beta chain. Its antigen is currently not known. No much larger clone exists at a distance of one base, and base qualities are not known. This specimen comes from a study of OX40 agonist ivuxolimab in advanced cancers. Notes on the research overall: The costimulatory receptor OX40 (CD134) was targeted by ivuxolimab, a fully human IgG2 agonistic monoclonal antibody. The dose-escalation cohort was 82.7% male with a mean age of 60 years, ranging from roughly 23 to 90. Prior anti-PD-1, anti-PD-L1 or anti-CTLA-4 therapy was permitted, and checkpoint inhibitors had been received by 30% to 40% of dose-escalation patients. Peripheral TCRbeta sequencing was intended to test whether TCR sequence diversity was altered and clonal T-cell expansion was caused by ivuxolimab. Of the approximately 50 dose-escalation patients, hepatocellular carcinoma was present in around 20, melanoma in approximately 15, renal cell carcinoma in 9 and head and neck cancer in 9. Three dose-escalation patients achieved partial responses, one with hepatocellular carcinoma and two with cutaneous melanoma. The paper describes the monotherapy dose-escalation part (N of about 55 patients) of the phase I trial of ivuxolimab. Intravenous ivuxolimab was administered to patients every 2 weeks at six dose levels: 0.01, 0.1, 0.3, 1.5, 3 and 10 mg/kg. The paper as a whole reports these results and caveats: At doses from 0.1 to 3.0 mg/kg, clonal expansion was seen in both CD4+ and CD8+ blood T cells between baseline and week 6. Which antigens the clonally expanded peripheral T cells were specific for was not determined. After ivuxolimab, CD8+ T cells had more expanded clones than CD4+ T cells on average. In the 0.1-3.0 mg/kg groups, partial responders were among the patients with the lowest normalized peripheral clonal expansion, particularly in CD8+ T cells. Low levels of normalized T-cell clonal expansion were also seen in some nonresponding patients.

Genomic DNA was extracted from sorted cells for sequencing of the TCRbeta CDR3 region. The immunoSEQ Assay was used to sequence the TCRbeta CDR3 regions. Here the immuneACCESS table is served through TCRdb, limited to in-frame sequences with V and J called. Missing clones are a known gap in these copies; in checked studies unresolved V genes cover under half, and the rest lacks a known reason. The sample table shows some 74,000 clones, and around 90% are seen once. Less than 0.35% of the sample is held by the ten biggest clonotypes. Patients with a history of autoimmune disease or receiving systemic immunosuppression were excluded from the trial. In every dose cohort, peripheral blood was drawn for TCR sequencing at baseline, cycle 4 day 1, and cycle 7 day 1. Samples came from an open-label, multicenter, first-in-human phase I dose-escalation trial of ivuxolimab. Adults with locally advanced or metastatic head and neck squamous cell, hepatocellular, melanoma or renal cell carcinoma were enrolled in the trial. Before TCR sequencing, CD4+ T cells and CD8+ T cells from peripheral blood were sorted into separate populations.

As encoded in the germline V gene, CDR1 is LGHNA while CDR2 is YNFKEQ. V is cut by 0 bases and J by 7 bases, and the space between the germline ends is 15 bases. The CDR3 runs 15 residues from the cysteine to the phenylalanine. Only the CDR3 part of the read is kept: 45 bases, read in frame from the first base. The TCR was taken from an adult with an advanced solid tumor such as melanoma, head and neck, liver or kidney cancer. The chain links TRBV4-2 with TRBJ1-1, with no reliable assignment of the D segment. The material was CD4+ or CD8+ T cells sorted from blood, obtained in a trial of the OX40 agonist ivuxolimab. Here the CDR3 is given as CASSQDGPEIGEAFF. The nucleotides are TGTGCCAGCAGCCAAGATGGGCCAGAGATAGGTGAAGCTTTCTTT.